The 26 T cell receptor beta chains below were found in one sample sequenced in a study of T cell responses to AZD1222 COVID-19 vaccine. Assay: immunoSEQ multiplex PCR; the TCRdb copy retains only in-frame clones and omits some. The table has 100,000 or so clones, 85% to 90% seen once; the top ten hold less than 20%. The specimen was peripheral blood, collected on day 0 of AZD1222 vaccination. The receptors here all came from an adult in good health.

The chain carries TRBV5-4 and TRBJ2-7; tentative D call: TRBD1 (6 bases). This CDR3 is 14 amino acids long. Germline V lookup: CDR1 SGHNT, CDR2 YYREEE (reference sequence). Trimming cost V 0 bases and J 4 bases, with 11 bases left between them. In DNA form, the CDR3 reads TGTGCCAGCAGCTTGGGGGACATCGAATACGAGCAGTACTTC. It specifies CASSLGDIEYEQYF.

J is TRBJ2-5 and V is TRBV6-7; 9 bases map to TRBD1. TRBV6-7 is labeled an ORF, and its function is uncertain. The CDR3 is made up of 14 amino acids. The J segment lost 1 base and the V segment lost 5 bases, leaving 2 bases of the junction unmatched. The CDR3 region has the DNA TGTGCCAGCAGTCGGGACAGGGTCCAAGAGACCCAGTACTTC. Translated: CASSRDRVQETQYF.

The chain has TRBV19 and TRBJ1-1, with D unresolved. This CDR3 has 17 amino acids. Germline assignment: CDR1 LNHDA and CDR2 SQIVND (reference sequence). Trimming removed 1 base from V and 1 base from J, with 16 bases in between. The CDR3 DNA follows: TGTGCCAGTAGTATAGCGAGAGGAGGACGGGAGAACACTGAAGCTTTCTTT. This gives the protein CASSIARGGRENTEAFF.

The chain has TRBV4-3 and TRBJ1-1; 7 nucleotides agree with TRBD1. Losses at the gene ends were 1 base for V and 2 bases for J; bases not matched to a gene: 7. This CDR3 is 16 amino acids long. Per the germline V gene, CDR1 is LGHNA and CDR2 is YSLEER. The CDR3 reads CASSQAETGRNTEAFF. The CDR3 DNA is TGCGCCAGCAGCCAAGCGGAGACAGGGAGAAACACTGAAGCTTTCTTT.

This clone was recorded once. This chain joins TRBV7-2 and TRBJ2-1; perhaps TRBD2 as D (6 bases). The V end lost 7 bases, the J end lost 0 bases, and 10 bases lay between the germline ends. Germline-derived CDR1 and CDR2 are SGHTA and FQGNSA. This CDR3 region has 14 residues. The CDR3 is CASKIGGSYNEQFF. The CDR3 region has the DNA TGTGCCAGCAAGATCGGGGGCTCCTACAATGAGCAGTTCTTC.

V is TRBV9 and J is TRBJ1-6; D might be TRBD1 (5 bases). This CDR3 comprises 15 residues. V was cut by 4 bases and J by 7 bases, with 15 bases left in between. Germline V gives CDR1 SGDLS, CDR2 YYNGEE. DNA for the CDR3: TGTGCCAGCAGCCGAGGGATAGGGGAGAATTCACCCCTCCACTTT. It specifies CASSRGIGENSPLHF.

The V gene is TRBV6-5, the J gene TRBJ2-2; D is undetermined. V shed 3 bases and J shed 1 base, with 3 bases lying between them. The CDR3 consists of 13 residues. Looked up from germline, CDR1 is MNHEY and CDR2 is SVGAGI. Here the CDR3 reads CASSYQNTGELFF. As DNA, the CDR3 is TGTGCCAGCAGTTATCAGAACACCGGGGAGCTGTTTTTT.

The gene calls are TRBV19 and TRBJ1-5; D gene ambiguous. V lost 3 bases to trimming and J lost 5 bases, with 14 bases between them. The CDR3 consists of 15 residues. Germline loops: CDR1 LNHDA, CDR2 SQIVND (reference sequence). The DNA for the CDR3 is TGTGCCAGTAGTATTGGAGGGTCCGGCTATCAGCCCCAGCATTTT. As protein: CASSIGGSGYQPQHF.

The CDR3 region has the DNA TGTGCCAGCAGCTTAGTGAGACAGCTGAACACTGAAGCTTTCTTT. Translation gives CASSLVRQLNTEAFF. The chain couples TRBV7-8 to TRBJ1-1; perhaps TRBD1 as D (5 bases). V was clipped by 1 base and J by 0 bases, with 9 bases between them. Germline V lookup: CDR1 SGHVS, CDR2 FQNEAQ. The CDR3 contains 15 residues.

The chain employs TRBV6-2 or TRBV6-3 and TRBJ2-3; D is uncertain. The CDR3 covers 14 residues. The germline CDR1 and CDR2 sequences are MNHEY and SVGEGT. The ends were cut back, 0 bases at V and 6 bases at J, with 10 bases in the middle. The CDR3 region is CASSYSYSPDTQYF. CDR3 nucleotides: TGTGCCAGCAGTTACTCGTATAGTCCGGATACGCAGTATTTT.

The CDR3 coding sequence is TGTGCCAGCACCCCTTATGGACAGGGTAACTATGGCTACACCTTC. It translates to CASTPYGQGNYGYTF. The chain employs TRBV27 and TRBJ1-2; 8 nucleotides agree with TRBD1. The junction had 8 bases not matched to a gene; V was cut back by 7 bases and J by 1 base. This CDR3 region has 15 residues. The germline CDR1 and CDR2 sequences are MNHEY and SMNVEV (reference sequence).

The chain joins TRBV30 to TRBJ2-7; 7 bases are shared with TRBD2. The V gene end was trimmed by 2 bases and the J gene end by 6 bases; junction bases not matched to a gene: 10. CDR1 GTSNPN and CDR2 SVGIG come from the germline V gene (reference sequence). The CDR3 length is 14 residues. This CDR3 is CAWSPNGLVSEQYF. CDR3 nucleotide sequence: TGTGCCTGGAGTCCCAACGGACTAGTAAGCGAGCAGTACTTC.

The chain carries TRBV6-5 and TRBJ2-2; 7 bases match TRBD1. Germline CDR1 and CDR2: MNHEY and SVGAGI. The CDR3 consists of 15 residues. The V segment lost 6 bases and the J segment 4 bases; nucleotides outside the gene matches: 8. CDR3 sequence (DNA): TGTGCCAGCAGGATCGAGGGGGCGGGCACCGGGGAGCTGTTTTTT. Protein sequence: CASRIEGAGTGELFF.

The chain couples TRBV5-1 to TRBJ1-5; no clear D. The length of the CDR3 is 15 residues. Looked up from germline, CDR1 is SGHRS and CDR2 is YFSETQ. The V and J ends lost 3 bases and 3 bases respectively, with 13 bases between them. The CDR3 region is CASSYNGRTNQPQHF. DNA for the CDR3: TGCGCCAGCAGCTATAACGGACGGACCAATCAGCCCCAGCATTTT.

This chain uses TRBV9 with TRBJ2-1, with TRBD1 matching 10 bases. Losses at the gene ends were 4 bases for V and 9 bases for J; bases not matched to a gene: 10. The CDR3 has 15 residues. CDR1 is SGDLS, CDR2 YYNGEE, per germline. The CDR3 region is CASSQARDRGREQFF. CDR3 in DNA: TGTGCCAGCAGCCAAGCTCGGGACAGGGGACGTGAGCAGTTCTTC.

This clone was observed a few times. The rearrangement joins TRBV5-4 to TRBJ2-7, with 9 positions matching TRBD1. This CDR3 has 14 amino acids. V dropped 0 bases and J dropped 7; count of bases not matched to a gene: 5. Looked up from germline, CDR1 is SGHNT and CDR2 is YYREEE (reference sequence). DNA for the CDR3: TGTGCCAGCAGCTTGGACAGGGGGCGACGGGAGCAGTACTTC. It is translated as CASSLDRGRREQYF. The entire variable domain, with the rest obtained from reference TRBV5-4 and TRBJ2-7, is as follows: ETGVTQSPTHLIKTRGQQVTLRCSSQSGHNTVSWYQQALGQGPQFIFQYYREEENGRGNFPPRFSGLQFPNYSSELNVNALELDDSALYLCASSLDRGRREQYFGPGTRLTVT.

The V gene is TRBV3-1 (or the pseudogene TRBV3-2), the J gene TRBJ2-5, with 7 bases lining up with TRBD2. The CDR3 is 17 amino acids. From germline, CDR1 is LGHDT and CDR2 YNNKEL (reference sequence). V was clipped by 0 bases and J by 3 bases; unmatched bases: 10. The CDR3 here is CASSQDGRVLGEETQYF. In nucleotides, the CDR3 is TGTGCCAGCAGCCAAGATGGGAGGGTTTTGGGGGAAGAGACCCAGTACTTC.

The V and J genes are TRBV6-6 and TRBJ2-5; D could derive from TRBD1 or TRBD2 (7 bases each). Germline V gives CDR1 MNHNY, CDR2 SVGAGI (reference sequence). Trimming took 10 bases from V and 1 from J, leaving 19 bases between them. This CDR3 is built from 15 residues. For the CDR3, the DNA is TGTGCCACAGGGGGGACTACCGGGGTCCAAGAGACCCAGTACTTC. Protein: CATGGTTGVQETQYF.

Written as DNA, the CDR3 is TGTGCCAGCAGCCCCCCGAGCGGGTCCTCCTACAATGAGCAGTTCTTC. Translated: CASSPPSGSSYNEQFF. The chain couples TRBV7-9 to TRBJ2-1; possible D gene TRBD2, 6 bases. Germline loops: CDR1 SEHNR, CDR2 FQNEAQ (reference sequence). With 5 bases removed from V and 0 bases from J, the gap between germline ends came to 14 bases. CDR3 length equals 16 residues. The whole variable domain, remainder taken from reference TRBV7-9 and TRBJ2-1, is DTGVSQNPRHKITKRGQNVTFRCDPISEHNRLYWYRQTLGQGPEFLTYFQNEAQLEKSRLLSDRFSAERPKGSFSTLEIQRTEQGDSAMYLCASSPPSGSSYNEQFFGPGTRLTVL.

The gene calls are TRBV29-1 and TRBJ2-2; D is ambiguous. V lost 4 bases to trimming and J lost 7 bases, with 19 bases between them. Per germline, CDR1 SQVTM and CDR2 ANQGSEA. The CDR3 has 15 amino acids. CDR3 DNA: TGCAGCGTTGTCGTACCGACCCCCAGGAGCGGGGAGCTGTTTTTT. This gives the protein CSVVVPTPRSGELFF.

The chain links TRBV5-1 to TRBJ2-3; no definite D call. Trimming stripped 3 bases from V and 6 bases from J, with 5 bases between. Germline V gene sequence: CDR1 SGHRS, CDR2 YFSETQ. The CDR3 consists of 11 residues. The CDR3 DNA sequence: TGCGCCAGCAGCTCCGAGGATACGCAGTATTTT. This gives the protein CASSSEDTQYF. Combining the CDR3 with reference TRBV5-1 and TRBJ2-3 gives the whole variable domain KAGVTQTPRYLIKTRGQQVTLSCSPISGHRSVSWYQQTPGQGLQFLFEYFSETQRNKGNFPGRFSGRQFSNSRSEMNVSTLELGDSALYLCASSSEDTQYFGPGTRLTVL.

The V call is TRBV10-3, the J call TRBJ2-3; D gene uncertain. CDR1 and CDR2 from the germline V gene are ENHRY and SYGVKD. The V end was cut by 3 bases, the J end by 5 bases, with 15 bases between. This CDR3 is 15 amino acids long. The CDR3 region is CAISDTVNVRDTQYF. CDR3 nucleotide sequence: TGTGCCATCAGTGATACCGTCAACGTCAGAGATACGCAGTATTTT.

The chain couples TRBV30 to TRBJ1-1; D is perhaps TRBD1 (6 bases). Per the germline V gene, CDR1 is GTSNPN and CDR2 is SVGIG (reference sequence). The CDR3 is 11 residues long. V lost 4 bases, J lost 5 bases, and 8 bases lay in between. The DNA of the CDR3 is TGTGCCTGGACAAGGGGGACTGAAGCTTTCTTT. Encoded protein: CAWTRGTEAFF.

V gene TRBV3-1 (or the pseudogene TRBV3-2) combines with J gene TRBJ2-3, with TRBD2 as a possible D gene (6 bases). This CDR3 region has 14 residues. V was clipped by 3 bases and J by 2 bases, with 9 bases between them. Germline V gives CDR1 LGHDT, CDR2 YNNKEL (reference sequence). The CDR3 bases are TGTGCCAGCAGCCACGGGGGAAACACAGATACGCAGTATTTT. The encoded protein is CASSHGGNTDTQYF.

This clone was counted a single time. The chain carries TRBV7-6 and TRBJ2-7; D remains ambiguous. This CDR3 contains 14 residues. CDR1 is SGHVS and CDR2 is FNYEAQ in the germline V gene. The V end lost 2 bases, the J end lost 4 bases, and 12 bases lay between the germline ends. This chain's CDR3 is CASSLRSVRYEQYF. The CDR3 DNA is TGTGCCAGCAGCTTACGGTCAGTCAGGTACGAGCAGTACTTC.

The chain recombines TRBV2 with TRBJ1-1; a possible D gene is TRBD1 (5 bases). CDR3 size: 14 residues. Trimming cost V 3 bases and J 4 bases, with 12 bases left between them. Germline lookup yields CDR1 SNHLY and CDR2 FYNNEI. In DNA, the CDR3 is TGTGCCAGCAGTGAGTACAGGTATGGCACTGAAGCTTTCTTT. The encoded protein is CASSEYRYGTEAFF.